The present T cell receptor (beta chain) was sequenced within a study of Ad26.COV2.S vaccination and SARS-CoV-2 variants. Study as a whole: By the intramuscular route, Ad26.COV2.S was given once, or twice 56 days apart.

Study observations and caveats: Higher spike-specific TCR breadth was found in vaccine recipients than in placebo recipients. Possible underestimation of total T cell responses by the TCR breadth and depth analyses was noted.

Indicated treatment: roughly 18 received Ad26.COV2.S at low or high dose, single or two shots; about 5 received placebo; per-sample allocation not given. All samples were drawn on day 63, counting from the first vaccine or placebo injection. This person who donated was an adult of 18-55 years in Boston. This clone showed up just once. Its antigen remains unknown. CDR1 and CDR2 (germline): SGHVS, FQNEAQ. There are 13 residues in the CDR3. V gave up 1 base and J gave up 5 bases, with 8 bases separating them. The repertoire was sequenced with immunoSEQ multiplex PCR; TCRdb's copy has only in-frame clones and lacks some. This table holds around 240,000 clones, roughly 90% found once.

Here the sequenced sample was peripheral blood, taken in a trial of Ad26.COV2.S vaccine versus placebo. V and J are TRBV7-8 and TRBJ1-2; tentative D call: TRBD1 (5 bases). The receptor's source is a person between 18 and 60 years old who received the Ad26.COV2.S COVID-19 vaccine or a placebo. CDR3 bases: TGTGCCAGCAGCTTAGGGGGGTGGTATGGCTACACCTTC. Protein: CASSLGGWYGYTF. The variable domain in full, completed from reference TRBV7-8 and TRBJ1-2, reads GAGVSQSPRYKVAKRGQDVALRCDPISGHVSLFWYQQALGQGPEFLTYFQNEAQLDKSGLPSDRFFAERPEGSVSTLKIQRTQQEDSAVYLCASSLGGWYGYTFGSGTRLTVV.